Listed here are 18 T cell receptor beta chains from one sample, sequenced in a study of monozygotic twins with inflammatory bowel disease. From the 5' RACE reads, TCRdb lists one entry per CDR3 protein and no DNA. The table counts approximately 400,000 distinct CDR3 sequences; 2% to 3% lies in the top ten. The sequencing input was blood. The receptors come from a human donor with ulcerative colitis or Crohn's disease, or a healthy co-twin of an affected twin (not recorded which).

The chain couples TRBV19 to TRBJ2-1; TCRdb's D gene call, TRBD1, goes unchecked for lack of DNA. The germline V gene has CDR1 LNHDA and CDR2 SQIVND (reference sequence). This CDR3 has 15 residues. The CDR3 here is CASSPEGLSYNEQFF.

The CDR3 spells CASSLPGPFYEQYF. V gene TRBV5-6 combines with J gene TRBJ2-7; the TRBD1 assignment by TCRdb is unverifiable without DNA. CDR1 and CDR2 (germline): SGHDT, YYEEEE. The CDR3 consists of 14 residues.

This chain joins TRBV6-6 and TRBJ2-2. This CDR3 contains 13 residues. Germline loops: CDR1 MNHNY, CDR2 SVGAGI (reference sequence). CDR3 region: CASSYHNTGELFF.

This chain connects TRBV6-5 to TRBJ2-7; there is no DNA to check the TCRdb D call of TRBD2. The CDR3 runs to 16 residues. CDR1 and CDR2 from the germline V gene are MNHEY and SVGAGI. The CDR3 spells CASSYLGGLAGGEQYF.

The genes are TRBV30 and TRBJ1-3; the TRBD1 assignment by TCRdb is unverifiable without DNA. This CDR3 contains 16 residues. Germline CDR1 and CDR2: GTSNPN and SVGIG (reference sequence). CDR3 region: CAWSAISGNSGNTIYF.

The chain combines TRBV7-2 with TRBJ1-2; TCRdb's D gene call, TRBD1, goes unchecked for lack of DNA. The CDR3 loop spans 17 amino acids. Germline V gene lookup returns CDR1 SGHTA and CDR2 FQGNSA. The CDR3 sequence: CASSLKGAGGSNYGYTF.

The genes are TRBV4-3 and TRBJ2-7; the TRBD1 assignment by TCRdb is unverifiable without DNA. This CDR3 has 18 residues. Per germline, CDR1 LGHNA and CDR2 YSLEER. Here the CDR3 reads CASSQDRMTGGDKTEQYF.

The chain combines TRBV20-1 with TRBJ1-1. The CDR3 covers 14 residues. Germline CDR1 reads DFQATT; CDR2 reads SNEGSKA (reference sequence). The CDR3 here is CSARDLKVNTEAFF.

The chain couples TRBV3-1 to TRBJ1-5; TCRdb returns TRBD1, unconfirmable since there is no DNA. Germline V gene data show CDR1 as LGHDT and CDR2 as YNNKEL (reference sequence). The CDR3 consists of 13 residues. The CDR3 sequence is CATGTGVGQPQHF.

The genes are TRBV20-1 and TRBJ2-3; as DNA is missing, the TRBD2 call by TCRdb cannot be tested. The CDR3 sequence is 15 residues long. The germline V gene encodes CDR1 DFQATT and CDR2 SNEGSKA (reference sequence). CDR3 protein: CSARRSGTRSDTQYF.

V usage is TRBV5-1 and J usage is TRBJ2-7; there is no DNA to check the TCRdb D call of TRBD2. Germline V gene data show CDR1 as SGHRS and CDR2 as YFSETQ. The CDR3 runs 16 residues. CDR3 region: CASSLARTGTSWQQYF. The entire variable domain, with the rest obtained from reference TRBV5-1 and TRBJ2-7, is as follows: KAGVTQTPRYLIKTRGQQVTLSCSPISGHRSVSWYQQTPGQGLQFLFEYFSETQRNKGNFPGRFSGRQFSNSRSEMNVSTLELGDSALYLCASSLARTGTSWQQYFGPGTRLTVT.

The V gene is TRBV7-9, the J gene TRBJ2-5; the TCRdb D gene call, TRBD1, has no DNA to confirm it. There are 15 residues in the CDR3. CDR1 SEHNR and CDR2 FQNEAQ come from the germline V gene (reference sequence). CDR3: CASSPPRGTQETQYF.

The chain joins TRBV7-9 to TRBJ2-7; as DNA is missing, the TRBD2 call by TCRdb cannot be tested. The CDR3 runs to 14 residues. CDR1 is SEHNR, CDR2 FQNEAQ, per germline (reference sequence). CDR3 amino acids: CASSLSAGGREQYF.

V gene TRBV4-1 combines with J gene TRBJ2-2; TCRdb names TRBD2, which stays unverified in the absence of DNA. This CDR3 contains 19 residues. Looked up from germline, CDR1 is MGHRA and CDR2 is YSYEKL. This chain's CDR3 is CASSQGGLAARAGYGELFF.

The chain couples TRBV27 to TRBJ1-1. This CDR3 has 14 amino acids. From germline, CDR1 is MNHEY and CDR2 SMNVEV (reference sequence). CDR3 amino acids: CASSYEGRNTEAFF.

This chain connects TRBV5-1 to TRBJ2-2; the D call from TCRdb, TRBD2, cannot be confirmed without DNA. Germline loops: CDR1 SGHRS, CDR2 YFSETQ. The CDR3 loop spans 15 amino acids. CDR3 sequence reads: CASTVGTLNTGELFF. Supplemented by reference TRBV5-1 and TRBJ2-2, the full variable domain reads KAGVTQTPRYLIKTRGQQVTLSCSPISGHRSVSWYQQTPGQGLQFLFEYFSETQRNKGNFPGRFSGRQFSNSRSEMNVSTLELGDSALYLCASTVGTLNTGELFFGEGSRLTVL.

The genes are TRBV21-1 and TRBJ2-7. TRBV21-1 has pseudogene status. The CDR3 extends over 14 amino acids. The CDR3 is CASSKARGSYEQYF.

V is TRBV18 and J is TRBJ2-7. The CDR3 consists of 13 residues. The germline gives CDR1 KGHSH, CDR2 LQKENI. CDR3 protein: CASSPQGLGEQYF.